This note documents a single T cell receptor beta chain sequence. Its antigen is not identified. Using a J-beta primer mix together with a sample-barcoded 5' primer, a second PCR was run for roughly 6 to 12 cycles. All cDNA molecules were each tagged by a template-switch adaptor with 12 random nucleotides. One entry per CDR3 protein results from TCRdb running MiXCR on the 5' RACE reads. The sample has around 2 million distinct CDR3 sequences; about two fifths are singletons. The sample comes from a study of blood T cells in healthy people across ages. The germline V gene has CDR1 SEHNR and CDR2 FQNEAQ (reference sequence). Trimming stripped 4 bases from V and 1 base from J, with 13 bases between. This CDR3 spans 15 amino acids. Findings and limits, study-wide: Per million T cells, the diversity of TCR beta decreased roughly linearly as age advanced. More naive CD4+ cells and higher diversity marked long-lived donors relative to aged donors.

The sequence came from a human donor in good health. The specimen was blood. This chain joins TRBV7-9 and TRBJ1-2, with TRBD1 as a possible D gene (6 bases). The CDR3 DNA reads TGTGCCAGCAGCTACGGGGCAGGGGTTAACTATGGCTACACCTTC. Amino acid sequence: CASSYGAGVNYGYTF.